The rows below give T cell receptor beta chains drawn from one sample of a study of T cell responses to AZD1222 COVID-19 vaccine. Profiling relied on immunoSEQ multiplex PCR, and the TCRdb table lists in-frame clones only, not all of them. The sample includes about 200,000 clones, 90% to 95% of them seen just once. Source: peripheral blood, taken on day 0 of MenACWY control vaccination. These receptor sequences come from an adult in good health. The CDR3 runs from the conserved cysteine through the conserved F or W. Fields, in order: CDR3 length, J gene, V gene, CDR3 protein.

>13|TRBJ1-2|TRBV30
CAWRGRPYYGYTF
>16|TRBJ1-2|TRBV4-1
CASSHVPGQGALGYTF
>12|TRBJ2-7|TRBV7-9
CASGGQLYEQYF
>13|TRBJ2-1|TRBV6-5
CASSYSNINEQFF
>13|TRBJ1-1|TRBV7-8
CASSRDRNTEAFF
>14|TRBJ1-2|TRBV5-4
CASSLGRGSYGYTF
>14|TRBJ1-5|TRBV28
CASSFRDSNQPQHF
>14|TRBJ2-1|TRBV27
CASSVTGPLNEQFF
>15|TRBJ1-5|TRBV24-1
CATSDPGVGNQPQHF
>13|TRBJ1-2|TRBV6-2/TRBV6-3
CASSYQPNYGYTF
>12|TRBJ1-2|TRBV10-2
CASTGRDYGYTF
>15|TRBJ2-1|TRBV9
CASSVGQGRFNEQFF
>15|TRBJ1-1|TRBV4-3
CASSQDLLTEGEAFF
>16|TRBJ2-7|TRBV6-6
CASSSSRGRKNYEQYF
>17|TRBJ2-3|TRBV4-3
CASSQDPGQGLTDTQYF
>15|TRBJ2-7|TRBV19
CASSKMGTGAYEQYF
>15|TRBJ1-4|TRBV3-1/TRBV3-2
CASSQGNSRDEKLFF
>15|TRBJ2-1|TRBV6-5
CASSLAVGTYNEQFF
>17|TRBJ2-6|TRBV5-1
CASSLADANSGANVLTF
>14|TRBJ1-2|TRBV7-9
CASSGTGGFYGYTF
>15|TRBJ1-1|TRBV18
CASSPDRGMNTEAFF
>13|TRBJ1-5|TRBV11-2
CASSLDRTAPQHF
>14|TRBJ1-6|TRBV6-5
CASSKQGDSSPLHF
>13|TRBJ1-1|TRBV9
CASSVRGQGEAFF